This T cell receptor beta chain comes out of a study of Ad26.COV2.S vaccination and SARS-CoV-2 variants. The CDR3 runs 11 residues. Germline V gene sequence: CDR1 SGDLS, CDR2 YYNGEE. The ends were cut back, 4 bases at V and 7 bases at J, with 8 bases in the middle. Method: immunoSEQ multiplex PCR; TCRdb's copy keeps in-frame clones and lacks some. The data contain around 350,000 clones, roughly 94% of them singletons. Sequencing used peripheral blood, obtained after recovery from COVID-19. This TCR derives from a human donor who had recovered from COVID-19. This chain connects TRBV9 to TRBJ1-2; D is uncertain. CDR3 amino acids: CASSTRAGYTF. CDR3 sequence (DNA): TGTGCCAGCAGCACGAGAGCTGGCTACACCTTC.